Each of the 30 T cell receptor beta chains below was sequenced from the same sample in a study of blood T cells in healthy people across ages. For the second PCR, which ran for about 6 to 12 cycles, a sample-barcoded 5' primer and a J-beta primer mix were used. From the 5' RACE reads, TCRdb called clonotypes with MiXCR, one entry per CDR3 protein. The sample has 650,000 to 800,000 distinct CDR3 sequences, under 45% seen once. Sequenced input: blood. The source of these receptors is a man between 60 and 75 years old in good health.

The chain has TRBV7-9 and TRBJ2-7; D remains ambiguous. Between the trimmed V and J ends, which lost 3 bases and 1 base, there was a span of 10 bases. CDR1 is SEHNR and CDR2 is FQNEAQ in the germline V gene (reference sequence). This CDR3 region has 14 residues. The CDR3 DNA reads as TGTGCCAGCAGCTTTAATGCAAAGTCCTACGAGCAGTACTTC. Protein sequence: CASSFNAKSYEQYF.

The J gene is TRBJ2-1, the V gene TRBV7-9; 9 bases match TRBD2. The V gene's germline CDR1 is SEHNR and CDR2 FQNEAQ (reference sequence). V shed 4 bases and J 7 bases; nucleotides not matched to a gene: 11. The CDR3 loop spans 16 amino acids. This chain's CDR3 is CASSSRLAVIDNEQFF. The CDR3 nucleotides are TGTGCCAGCAGCTCCCGACTAGCGGTTATCGATAATGAGCAGTTCTTC.

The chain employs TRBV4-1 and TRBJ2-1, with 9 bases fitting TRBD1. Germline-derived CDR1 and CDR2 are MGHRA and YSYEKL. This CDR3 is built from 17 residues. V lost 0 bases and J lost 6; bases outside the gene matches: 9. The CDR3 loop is CASSQDLGTGRSNEQFF. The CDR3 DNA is TGCGCCAGCAGCCAAGATCTCGGGACAGGGAGAAGCAATGAGCAGTTCTTC.

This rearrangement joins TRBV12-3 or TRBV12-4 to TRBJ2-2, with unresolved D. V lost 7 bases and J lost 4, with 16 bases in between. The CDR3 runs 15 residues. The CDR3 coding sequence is TGTGCCAGCATCAACCCCTACTCTTTCACCGGGGAGCTGTTTTTT. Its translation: CASINPYSFTGELFF.

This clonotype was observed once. The CDR3 nucleotides are TGCGCCAGCAGCCAAGAGCGGTTCGGGAGCTCCTACGAGCAGTACTTC. This gives the protein CASSQERFGSSYEQYF. The rearrangement uses TRBV4-3 and TRBJ2-7; D is possibly TRBD2 (6 bases). Germline V lookup: CDR1 LGHNA, CDR2 YSLEER. V was clipped by 0 bases and J by 0 bases, with 12 bases between them. The CDR3 has 16 amino acids.

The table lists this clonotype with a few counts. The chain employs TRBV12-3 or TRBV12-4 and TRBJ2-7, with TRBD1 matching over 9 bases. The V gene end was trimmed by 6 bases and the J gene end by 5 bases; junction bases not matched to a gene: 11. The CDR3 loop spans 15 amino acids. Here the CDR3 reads CASSVGTGYRNEQYF. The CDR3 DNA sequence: TGTGCCAGCAGCGTCGGGACAGGGTATCGGAACGAGCAGTACTTC.

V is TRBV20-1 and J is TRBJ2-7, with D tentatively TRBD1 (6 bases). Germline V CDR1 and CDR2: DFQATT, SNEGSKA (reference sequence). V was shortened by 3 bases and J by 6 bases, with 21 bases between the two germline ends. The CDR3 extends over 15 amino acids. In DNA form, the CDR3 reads TGCAGTGCTAGTTTATTCAGGGGAGTATCGGGCGAGCAGTACTTC. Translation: CSASLFRGVSGEQYF.

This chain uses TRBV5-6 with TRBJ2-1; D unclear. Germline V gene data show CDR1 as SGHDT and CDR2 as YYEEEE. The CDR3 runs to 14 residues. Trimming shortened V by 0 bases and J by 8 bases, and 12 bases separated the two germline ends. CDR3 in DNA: TGTGCCAGCAGCTTGGGTAGGCCAGTTCATGAGCAGTTCTTC. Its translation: CASSLGRPVHEQFF.

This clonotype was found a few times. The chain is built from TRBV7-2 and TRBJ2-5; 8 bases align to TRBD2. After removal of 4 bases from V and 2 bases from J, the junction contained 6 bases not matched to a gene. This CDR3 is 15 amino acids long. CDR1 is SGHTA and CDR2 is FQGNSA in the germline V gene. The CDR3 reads CASSSGGVFQETQYF. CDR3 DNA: TGTGCCAGCAGCTCCGGGGGGGTGTTTCAAGAGACCCAGTACTTC.

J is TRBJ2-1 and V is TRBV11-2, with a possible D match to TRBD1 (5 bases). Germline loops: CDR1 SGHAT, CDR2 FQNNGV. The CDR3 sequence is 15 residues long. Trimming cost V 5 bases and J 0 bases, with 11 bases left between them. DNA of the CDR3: TGTGCCAGCAGCATACGGACACGCTCCTACAATGAGCAGTTCTTC. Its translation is CASSIRTRSYNEQFF.

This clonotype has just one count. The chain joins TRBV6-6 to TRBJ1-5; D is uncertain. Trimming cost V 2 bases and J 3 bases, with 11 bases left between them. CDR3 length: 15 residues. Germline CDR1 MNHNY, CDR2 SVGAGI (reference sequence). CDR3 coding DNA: TGTGCCAGCAGTTACGGTTCTCAGAACAATCAGCCCCAGCATTTT. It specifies CASSYGSQNNQPQHF.

The CDR3 DNA reads as TGCAGTGCTAGAGATGAAAGACAGGGAAAGCTTGGCTACACCTTC. It specifies CSARDERQGKLGYTF. The chain carries TRBV20-1 and TRBJ1-2, with 7 bases that match TRBD1. The junction had 11 bases not matched to a gene; V was cut back by 0 bases and J by 7 bases. The CDR3 is 15 amino acids. Looked up from germline, CDR1 is DFQATT and CDR2 is SNEGSKA (reference sequence).

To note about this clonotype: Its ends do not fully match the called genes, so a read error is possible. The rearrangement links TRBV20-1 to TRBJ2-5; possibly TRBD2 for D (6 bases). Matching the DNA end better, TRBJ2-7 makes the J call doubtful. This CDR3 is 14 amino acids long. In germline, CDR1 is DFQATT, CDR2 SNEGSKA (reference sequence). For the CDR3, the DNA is TGCAGAGCTAGTCGGGGCGGGGACGACTACGAGCAGTACTTC. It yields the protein CRASRGGDDYEQYF.

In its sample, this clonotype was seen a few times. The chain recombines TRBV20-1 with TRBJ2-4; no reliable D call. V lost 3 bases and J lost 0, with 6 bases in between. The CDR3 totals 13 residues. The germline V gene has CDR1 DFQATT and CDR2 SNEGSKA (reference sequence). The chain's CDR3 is CSARSQAKNIQYF. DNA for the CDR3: TGCAGTGCTAGGAGCCAAGCCAAAAACATTCAGTACTTC.

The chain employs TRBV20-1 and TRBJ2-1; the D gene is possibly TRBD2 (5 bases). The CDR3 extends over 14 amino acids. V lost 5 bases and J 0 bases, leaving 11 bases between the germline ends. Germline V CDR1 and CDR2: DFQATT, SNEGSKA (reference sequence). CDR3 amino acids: CSAWTRSSYNEQFF. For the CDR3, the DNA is TGCAGTGCTTGGACTCGCAGCTCCTACAATGAGCAGTTCTTC.

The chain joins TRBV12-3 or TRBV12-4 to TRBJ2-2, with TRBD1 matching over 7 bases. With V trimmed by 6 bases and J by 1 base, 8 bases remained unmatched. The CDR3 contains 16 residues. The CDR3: CASRSWTGENTGELFF. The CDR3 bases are TGTGCCAGCAGATCTTGGACAGGAGAGAACACCGGGGAGCTGTTTTTT.

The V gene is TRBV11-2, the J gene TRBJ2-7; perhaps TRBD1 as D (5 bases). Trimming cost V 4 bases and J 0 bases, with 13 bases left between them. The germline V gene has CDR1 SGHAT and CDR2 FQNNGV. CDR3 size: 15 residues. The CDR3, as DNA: TGTGCCAGCAGCTCCACAGGACCGATCTCCTACGAGCAGTACTTC. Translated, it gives CASSSTGPISYEQYF.

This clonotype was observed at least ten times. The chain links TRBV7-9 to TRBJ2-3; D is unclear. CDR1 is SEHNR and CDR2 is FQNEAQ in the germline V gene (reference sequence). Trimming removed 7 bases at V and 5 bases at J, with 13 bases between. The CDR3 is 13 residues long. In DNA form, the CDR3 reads TGTGCCAGCAACGCTCAGACCCAAGATACGCAGTATTTT. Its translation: CASNAQTQDTQYF.

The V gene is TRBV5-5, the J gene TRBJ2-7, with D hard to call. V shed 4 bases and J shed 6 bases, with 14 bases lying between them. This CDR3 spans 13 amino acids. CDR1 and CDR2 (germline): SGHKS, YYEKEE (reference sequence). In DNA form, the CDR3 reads TGTGCCAGCAGCCAAACTGTCACCTCCGAGCAGTACTTC. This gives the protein CASSQTVTSEQYF.

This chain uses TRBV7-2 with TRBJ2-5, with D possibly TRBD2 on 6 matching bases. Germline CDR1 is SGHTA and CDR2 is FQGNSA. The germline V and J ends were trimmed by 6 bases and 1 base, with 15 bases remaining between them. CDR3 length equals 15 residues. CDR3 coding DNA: TGTGCCAGCAGTTCCCTTAACGGGGGCCAAGAGACCCAGTACTTC. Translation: CASSSLNGGQETQYF.

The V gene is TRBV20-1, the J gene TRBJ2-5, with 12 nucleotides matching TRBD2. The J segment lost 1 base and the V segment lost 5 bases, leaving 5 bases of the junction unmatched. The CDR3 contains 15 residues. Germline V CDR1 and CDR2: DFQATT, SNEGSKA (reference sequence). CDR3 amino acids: CSAHSTSGGQETQYF. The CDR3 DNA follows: TGCAGTGCTCATTCGACTAGCGGGGGCCAAGAGACCCAGTACTTC.

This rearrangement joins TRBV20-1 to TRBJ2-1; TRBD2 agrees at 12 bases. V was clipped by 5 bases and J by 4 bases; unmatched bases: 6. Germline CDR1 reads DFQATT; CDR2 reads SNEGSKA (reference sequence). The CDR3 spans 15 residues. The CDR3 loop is CSALAGGSIYNEQFF. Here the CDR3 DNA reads TGCAGTGCTCTAGCGGGGGGGAGCATATACAATGAGCAGTTCTTC.

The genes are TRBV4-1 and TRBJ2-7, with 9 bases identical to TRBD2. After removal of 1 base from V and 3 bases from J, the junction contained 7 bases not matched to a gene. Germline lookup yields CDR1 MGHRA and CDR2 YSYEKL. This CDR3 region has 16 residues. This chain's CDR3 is CASSQGASGAIYEQYF. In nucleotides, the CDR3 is TGCGCCAGCAGCCAAGGGGCTAGCGGGGCAATCTACGAGCAGTACTTC.

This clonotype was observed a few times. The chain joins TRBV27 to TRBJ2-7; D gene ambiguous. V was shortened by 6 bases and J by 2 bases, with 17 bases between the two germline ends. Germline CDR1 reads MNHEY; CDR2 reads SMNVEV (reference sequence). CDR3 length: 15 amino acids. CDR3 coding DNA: TGTGCCAGCAGAATCACTCCGGGTTTAACCTACGAGCAGTACTTC. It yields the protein CASRITPGLTYEQYF.

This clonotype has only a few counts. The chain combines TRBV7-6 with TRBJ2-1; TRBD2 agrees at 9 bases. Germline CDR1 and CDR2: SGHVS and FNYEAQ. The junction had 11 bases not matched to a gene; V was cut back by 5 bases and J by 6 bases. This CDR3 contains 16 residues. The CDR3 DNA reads TGTGCCAGCAGCCGGATGACAAGCGGGGGGACCAATGAGCAGTTCTTC. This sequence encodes CASSRMTSGGTNEQFF.

The CDR3 reads CASSAGTGEDEQYF. CDR3 in DNA: TGTGCCAGCAGCGCCGGGACAGGGGAAGACGAGCAGTACTTC. The chain has TRBV21-1 and TRBJ2-7; the listed D gene, TRBD1, was not tested against the DNA. TRBV21-1 is labeled a pseudogene. This CDR3 contains 14 residues.

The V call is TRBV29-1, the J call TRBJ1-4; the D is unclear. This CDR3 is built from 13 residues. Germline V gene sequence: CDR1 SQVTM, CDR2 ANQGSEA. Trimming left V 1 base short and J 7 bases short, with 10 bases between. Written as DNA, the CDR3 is TGCAGCGTTGAAGGGGGAGGAGGTGAAAAACTGTTTTTT. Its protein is CSVEGGGGEKLFF.

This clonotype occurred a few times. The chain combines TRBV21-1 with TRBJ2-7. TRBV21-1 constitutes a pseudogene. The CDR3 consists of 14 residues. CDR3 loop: CASSQCSFDHEQYF. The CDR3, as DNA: TGTGCCAGCAGCCAGTGTTCTTTCGACCACGAGCAGTACTTC.

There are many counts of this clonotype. The CDR3 is CASSMSGGSSPSTDTQYF. CDR3 DNA: TGTGCCAGTAGTATGAGCGGGGGGAGCTCTCCTAGCACAGATACGCAGTATTTT. The V call is TRBV19, the J call TRBJ2-3, with 9 bases matching TRBD2. V shed 3 bases, J shed 0 bases, and the junction held 10 bases outside the gene matches. The length of the CDR3 is 18 residues. Per the germline V gene, CDR1 is LNHDA and CDR2 is SQIVND (reference sequence).

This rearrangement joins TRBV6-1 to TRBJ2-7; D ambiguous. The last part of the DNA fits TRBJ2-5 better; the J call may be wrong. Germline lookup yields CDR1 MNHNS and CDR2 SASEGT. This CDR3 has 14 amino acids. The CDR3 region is CASSDNYSKQTQYF. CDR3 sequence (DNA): TGTGCCAGCAGTGATAACTACTCAAAACAGACCCAGTACTTC.